This record covers a single T cell receptor beta chain. What it recognizes is unknown. The CDR3 is made up of 17 amino acids. V was shortened by 0 bases and J by 0 bases, with 11 bases between the two germline ends. CDR1 is MGHRA, CDR2 YSYEKL, per germline. The record originates from a study of shared clonotypes between healthy human individuals. Points from the study as a whole: Clonotype sharing levels among donors were expected to vary with sequencing depth.

TCRdb's table, derived via immunoSEQ multiplex PCR, lists solely in-frame clones and lacks some. The repertoire includes 640,000 or so clones, 55% to 75% of them detected once, and under 2% sits in the top ten. The sequence derives from a woman in her 30s in good health. The chain couples TRBV4-1 to TRBJ1-4; D is undetermined. The sequencing sample was made of memory CD4+ T cells sorted from blood. Indicated subset: CD45RA-negative fraction. CDR3 bases: TGCGCCAGCAGCCAAGAGGGCAGACTCGCAACTAATGAAAAACTGTTTTTT. Translated: CASSQEGRLATNEKLFF.